In its sample, the clone carrying this TCR beta chain was seen once. The data stem from a study of cytomegalovirus exposure and HLA in healthy donors. For the study at large: A previous analysis identified approximately 110 million unique TCR beta sequences derived from some 170 million T cells.

From germline, CDR1 is MNHEY and CDR2 SVGAGI. V was cut by 10 bases and J by 2 bases, with 15 bases left in between. This CDR3 contains 14 residues. The study ran its PCR with 60 Vbeta and 13 Jbeta primers. Source study methods: In a later analysis, about 9.9 million of 75 million to 85 million unique beta chains occurred in at least two donors. TCRdb's copy holds only in-frame clones and misses some; the assay was immunoSEQ multiplex PCR. D and trimming were read from the DNA, whereas the V and J calls and clone size are those reported in that table. The sample yields some 100,000 clones, under 85% seen once.

The source is a man aged 35 to 55 in good health and CMV-seronegative. The sample was PBMCs. The chain joins TRBV6-5 to TRBJ1-3, with TRBD1 as a possible D gene (5 bases). CDR3 residues: CATAMGGTGNTIYF. As DNA, the CDR3 is TGTGCCACCGCGATGGGGGGGACTGGAAACACCATATATTTT.